This TCR beta chain was identified in a study of CD8 T cells in Susac syndrome. Study results and limitations: The study conceded that relatively few individuals underwent its TCR sequencing and HLA analysis.

This clonotype was seen only once. The antigen remains undetermined. An amount of RNA that ranged from roughly 0.45 to 1 ug was reverse transcribed with random hexamers. With immunoSEQ multiplex PCR, TCR beta CDR3 was amplified across 54 Vbeta and 13 Jbeta. TCRdb independently ran MiXCR on the immunoSEQ multiplex PCR reads; one entry per CDR3 protein. This sample has 250,000 to 350,000 distinct CDR3 sequences; around 90% occur once, and the top ten carry roughly 0.07%. In blood CD8+ and CD4+ T cells, TCR beta underwent sequencing. The TEMRA cells underwent FACS enrichment, while the CD8+ and CD4+ T cells underwent negative isolation. This clonotype originated in a human donor with multiple sclerosis. Material: CD4+ T cells from PBMCs.

The CDR3 spells CSARIRAETQYF. The CDR3 coding sequence is TGCAGTGCTAGAATACGGGCAGAGACCCAGTACTTC. The chain is built from TRBV20-1 and TRBJ2-5; the D is unclear. Trimming shortened V by 2 bases and J by 4 bases, and 8 bases separated the two germline ends. CDR1 DFQATT and CDR2 SNEGSKA come from the germline V gene (reference sequence). The CDR3 has 12 residues.